This entry describes one T cell receptor (beta chain). The antigen it recognizes is unknown. Per-base quality was not reported, and no clone a single base away is much larger than it. This entry is derived from a study of T-cell reconstitution after alpha-beta-depleted transplantation in children (dated by TCRdb to about 2016). General notes on the study: Using TCR repertoire profiling, the study quantitatively followed how T-cell immune reconstitution unfolded in children after TCRalphabeta/CD19-depleted allogeneic hematopoietic cell transplantation.

The library came from PCR. TCRdb shows the sequencer as Illumina HiSeq 2500. To normalize quantification of the TCRbeta repertoire, the TCR libraries were built with molecular barcoding that relied on unique molecular identifiers. In-frame beta chains were kept once TCRdb had trimmed the public reads at Q25 with fastp and called clones with MiXCR. Every CDR3 protein is listed once, alongside the most common genes and DNA of its rows. The sample table shows 70,000 to 100,000 distinct CDR3 sequences, and 9.5% to 15% are seen once. About 15% of the sample is held by the ten biggest clonotypes. Including cysteine and phenylalanine, the CDR3 has 19 amino acids. Only the CDR3 DNA stays, 57 bases, in frame from base 1.

This sequence originates from a human donor who donated a stem cell graft to a child with inherited bone marrow failure. This specimen was PBMCs from the stem cell graft donor, taken from the stem cell graft. The chain was built from TRBV12-3 or TRBV12-4 and TRBJ1-5, with 10 junctional bases fitting TRBD1. The DNA sequence is given as TGTACCTGCTGTCCCCTCGGACAGGGGGGGCTTTCGGGCAATCAGCCCCAGCATTTT. Its protein product is CTCCPLGQGGLSGNQPQHF.